This T cell receptor beta chain is drawn from a study of low-dose radiotherapy and immunotherapy resistance in tumors. Across the study: Members of Cohort 1 were treated with 0.5 Gy per fraction every 2 weeks. The prescribed total PTV dose was 6.5 Gy. The schedule for Cohort 2 used 1 Gy per fraction every two weeks, which added up to 13 Gy over 26 weeks. One day prior to radiation and immunotherapy, intravenous cyclophosphamide at 200 mg/m2 was given, repeated every two weeks.

The time point was: before trial treatment. The donors' regimen was nivolumab, ipilimumab, aspirin, low-dose cyclophosphamide and low-dose radiotherapy. The CDR3 contains 13 residues. Germline V gene lookup returns CDR1 SGHRS and CDR2 YFSETQ. Trimming left V 5 bases short and J 4 bases short, with 10 bases between. With TRAV- and TRBV-specific primers, first-strand cDNA was made, covering the alpha and beta chains. TCRs were put through 20 PCR cycles of amplification with Phusion. A constant-region primer and the V-primer adapter served as the primer pair. TCRdb used MiXCR to reprocess the reads, holding one entry per CDR3 protein. The sample includes 65,000 to 100,000 distinct CDR3 sequences, roughly 19% of them seen just once. Many counts were recorded for this clonotype.

The rearrangement links TRBV5-1 to TRBJ2-1; D is possibly TRBD2 (5 bases). Specimen: PBMCs, collected before treatment. This TCR was recovered from a male donor with prostate cancer. DNA of the CDR3: TGCGCCAGCAGTCCAGCGGTGTACAATGAGCAGTTCTTC. This sequence encodes CASSPAVYNEQFF.